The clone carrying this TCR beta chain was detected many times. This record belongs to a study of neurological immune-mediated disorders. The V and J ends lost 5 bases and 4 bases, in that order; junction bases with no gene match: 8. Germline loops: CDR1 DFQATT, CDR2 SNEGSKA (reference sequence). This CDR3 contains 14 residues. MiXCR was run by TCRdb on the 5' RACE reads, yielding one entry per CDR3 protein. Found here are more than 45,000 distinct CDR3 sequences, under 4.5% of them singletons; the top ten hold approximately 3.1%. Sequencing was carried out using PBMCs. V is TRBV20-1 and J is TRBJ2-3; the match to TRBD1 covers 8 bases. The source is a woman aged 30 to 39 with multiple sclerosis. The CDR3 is CSADGQGPPDTQYF. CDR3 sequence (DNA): TGCAGTGCTGATGGACAGGGCCCACCAGATACGCAGTATTTT.